The entry that follows covers one T cell receptor beta chain sequence. No antigen is known for it. No qualities accompany the bases; no much larger clone lies one base away. The sample originates from a study of T cells in Graves' hyperthyroidism and ophthalmopathy (dated by TCRdb to the late 2010s). Concerning the study at large: Peripheral blood was sampled at the time of initial diagnosis, prior to any treatment. According to the paper, TCR Vbeta CDR3 sequencing was carried out on more than 120 peripheral blood samples, which came from about 45 ophthalmopathy, around 74 hyperthyroidism and 17 progressor patients. To identify distinguishing TCR V-J signatures, a discovery cohort of around 98 patients was used, comprising 43 with Graves' ophthalmopathy and 57 with stable Graves' hyperthyroidism. For training and testing, the 100 or so patients in the discovery cohort were randomly divided in a 7:3 ratio. Whether ophthalmopathy could be predicted prospectively was tested in an independent validation cohort made up of 18 hyperthyroidism patients plus 17 patients who later progressed to ophthalmopathy. After blood sampling, hyperthyroidism patients were treated with methimazole at a starting dose of 30 mg daily, and ophthalmopathy patients were treated with high-dose intravenous methylprednisolone. The study also compared thyroid tissue and blood T-cell repertoires from roughly six Graves' hyperthyroidism patients.

From a lookup of the germline V gene, CDR1 and CDR2 are MNHNS and SASEGT. Ends trimmed: V by 6 bases, J by 7 bases; bases unmatched to a gene: 7. The cysteine opens and the phenylalanine closes a CDR3 of 14 amino acids. Only CDR3 DNA remains: 42 bases, in frame from the first base. The TCR beta CDR3 regions were amplified from RNA transcripts. The first round of RT-PCR for the TCR CDR3 was performed with the HTBI primer set and the Qiagen OneStep RT-PCR kit. Libraries were constructed in a second round of multiplex PCR, after which size selection and purification were carried out. Libraries were sequenced paired-end with 100 bp reads on an Illumina HiSeq2000. The study's own analysis went as follows. SOAPnuke was used to process the raw data, with reads discarded if the reads contained adapters or uncalled bases, had a mean Phred below 15, or lacked an exact constant-primer or identifier match. High-quality paired reads were merged using COPE v1.2.5, and each unique nucleotide sequence was defined as a clonotype. MiTCR v1.1 was used to align clonotypes to the IMGT TRBV, TRBD and TRBJ reference segments. The analysis was restricted to V-J combinations with a frequency above 0.0001, which together covered over 99% of the repertoires. The TCS score was defined as the ratio of F50 (clonal expansion) to E x V (chaos), calculated using BLOSUM62-based TCRdist between CDR3 peptides within each V-J. Welch's t-statistics and random forest reduced 500 to 550 V-J features to some 14, which were used in a naive Bayes classifier (R e1071). The raw public reads went through TCRdb reprocessing: fastp at Q25, MiXCR clone calling, in-frame beta chains kept. Rows are combined by CDR3 protein, so each entry shows the most common genes and DNA. The V and J calls were not made by the authors but by TCRdb's processing. Counted in this sample were approximately 400,000 distinct CDR3 sequences; around 15% of them appeared once. Roughly a fifth of the sample lies in the top ten.

The study at large found these results: Ophthalmopathy was separated from stable hyperthyroidism by a 13 V-J signature model, with around 88% sensitivity and approximately 81% specificity obtained in cross-validation and 80%/75% obtained in testing. In validation, progression to ophthalmopathy was predicted by the model with around 71% sensitivity and just over 72% specificity, a median of about 6 months before onset. Most expanded thyroid clonotypes (frequency above 0.001) were also detected in blood, a finding suggesting that blood repertoires may reflect thyroid immune responses. No statistical method was used to fix the sample size in advance, and group allocation was not hidden from the investigators.

In the ophthalmopathy patients, disease was moderately to severely active, with a Clinical Activity Score of 3 or more, a NOSPECS grade of 4 or more, and a duration of less than 3 months. Patients with uncontrolled infections, other autoimmune diseases, pregnancy or lactation were excluded. Diagnoses were based on clinical symptoms, serum thyroxine and TRAb, thyroid ultrasound and orbital computed tomography. PBMCs were isolated from 10 ml of fresh peripheral blood by Ficoll-Paque density gradient centrifugation. Total RNA was extracted with Trizol reagent, and quality was checked on an Agilent 2100 Bioanalyzer.

The V and J genes are TRBV6-1 and TRBJ1-4; 8 middle bases align to TRBD1. The origin of this receptor is a woman aged 25 to 39 with Graves' ophthalmopathy. The sample comprised blood. The DNA sequence is as follows: TGTGCCAGCAGCCAACAGGGGGGCGTTGAAAAACTGTTTTTT. Translated, it reads CASSQQGGVEKLFF.